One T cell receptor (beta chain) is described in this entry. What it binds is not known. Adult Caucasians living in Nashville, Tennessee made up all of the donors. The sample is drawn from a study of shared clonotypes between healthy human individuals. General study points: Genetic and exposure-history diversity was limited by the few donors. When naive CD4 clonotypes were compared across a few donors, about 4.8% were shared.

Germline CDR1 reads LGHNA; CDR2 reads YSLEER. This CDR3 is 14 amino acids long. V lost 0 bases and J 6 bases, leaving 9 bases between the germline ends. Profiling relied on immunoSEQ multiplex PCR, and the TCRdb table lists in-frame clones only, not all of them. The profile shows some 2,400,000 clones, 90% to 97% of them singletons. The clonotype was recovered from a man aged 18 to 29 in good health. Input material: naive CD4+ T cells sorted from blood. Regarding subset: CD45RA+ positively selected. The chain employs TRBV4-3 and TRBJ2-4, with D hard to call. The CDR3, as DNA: TGCGCCAGCAGCCAAGAGCAGAGAGGAAACATTCAGTACTTC. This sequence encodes CASSQEQRGNIQYF.